These 21 T cell receptor beta chains originate from one sample sequenced in a study of memory CD4+ T cells and cytomegalovirus serostatus. Measured with immunoSEQ multiplex PCR; TCRdb has only the in-frame clones, and not every one. Of over 65,000 clones listed, approximately 78% are singletons. Single viable CD3+CD4+CD8-CD45RO+ cells were sorted as the memory CD4+ T cells. The sample consisted of memory CD4+ T cells from blood. Receptors originate from an adult in good health and CMV-seropositive.

This clone was picked up one time. The chain links TRBV5-4 to TRBJ2-1; maybe TRBD2 (5 bases). V gave up 0 bases and J gave up 0 bases, with 13 bases separating them. Germline V gene lookup returns CDR1 SGHNT and CDR2 YYREEE (reference sequence). The CDR3 covers 17 residues. The CDR3 DNA sequence: TGTGCCAGCAGCTTGGCGGGTAGTGCGGGCTCCTACAATGAGCAGTTCTTC. Translated, it gives CASSLAGSAGSYNEQFF.

The chain carries TRBV29-1 and TRBJ2-3; D is ambiguous. V lost 5 bases and J 6 bases, leaving 15 bases between the germline ends. This CDR3 has 13 residues. The germline V gene encodes CDR1 SQVTM and CDR2 ANQGSEA. In DNA, the CDR3 is TGCAGCGTTTGGACGCCACAGCGCGATACGCAGTATTTT. This sequence encodes CSVWTPQRDTQYF.

This rearrangement joins TRBV7-7 to TRBJ2-3; 7 bases match TRBD2. The CDR3 has 15 amino acids. V gave up 5 bases and J gave up 0 bases; unmatched junction bases: 5. Germline V gene sequence: CDR1 SSHAT, CDR2 FNYEAQ (reference sequence). CDR3 in DNA: TGTGCCAGCAGCCCGCAGCGGGGAAGCACAGATACGCAGTATTTT. Protein product: CASSPQRGSTDTQYF.

The J gene is TRBJ2-3, the V gene TRBV7-9; D is unclear. Between the trimmed V and J ends, which lost 4 bases and 5 bases, there was a span of 10 bases. Germline V gene sequence: CDR1 SEHNR, CDR2 FQNEAQ (reference sequence). This CDR3 has 13 amino acids. The chain's CDR3 is CASSYKRVDTQYF. As DNA, the CDR3 is TGTGCCAGCAGCTATAAAAGGGTAGATACGCAGTATTTT. The full variable domain, in which reference TRBV7-9 and TRBJ2-3 provide the parts outside the CDR3, is DTGVSQNPRHKITKRGQNVTFRCDPISEHNRLYWYRQTLGQGPEFLTYFQNEAQLEKSRLLSDRFSAERPKGSFSTLEIQRTEQGDSAMYLCASSYKRVDTQYFGPGTRLTVL.

The V and J genes are TRBV9 and TRBJ2-3; 9 bases are shared with TRBD2. J lost 3 bases, V lost 1 base, and 3 bases had no gene match. CDR3 length equals 15 residues. Germline CDR1 reads SGDLS; CDR2 reads YYNGEE. CDR3 residues: CASSVYTSGTDTQYF. The CDR3 DNA is TGTGCCAGCAGCGTATATACTAGCGGGACAGATACGCAGTATTTT. Combining the CDR3 with reference TRBV9 and TRBJ2-3 gives the whole variable domain DSGVTQTPKHLITATGQRVTLRCSPRSGDLSVYWYQQSLDQGLQFLIQYYNGEERAKGNILERFSAQQFPDLHSELNLSSLELGDSALYFCASSVYTSGTDTQYFGPGTRLTVL.

This clone has just one count. The gene calls are TRBV2 and TRBJ1-5, with D perhaps TRBD1 (6 bases). CDR1 and CDR2 (germline): SNHLY, FYNNEI. The CDR3 has 15 residues. The V gene lost 2 bases and the J gene lost 8 bases, with 16 bases spanning the gap. The CDR3 protein is CASSELFGGMEPQHF. The CDR3 coding sequence is TGTGCCAGCAGTGAATTGTTTGGGGGCATGGAGCCCCAGCATTTT.

The chain employs TRBV21-1 and TRBJ2-2; the table's TRBD1 call for D was not verified on the DNA. TRBV21-1 is a listed pseudogene. This CDR3 comprises 16 residues. The CDR3 region has the DNA TGTGCCAGCAGCAAAGAATACACAGGAAACACCGGGGAGCTGTTTTTT. This encodes CASSKEYTGNTGELFF.

This clone was observed a few times. The V call is TRBV7-9, the J call TRBJ1-2; 7 bases match TRBD1. The ends lost 4 bases at V and 6 bases at J; junction bases unmatched: 5. The germline CDR1 and CDR2 sequences are SEHNR and FQNEAQ (reference sequence). The CDR3 runs to 13 residues. This chain's CDR3 is CASSSSGGDGYTF. Written as DNA, the CDR3 is TGTGCCAGCAGCTCTTCAGGGGGGGATGGCTACACCTTC.

The chain has TRBV18 and TRBJ2-7; 8 bases are shared with TRBD1. Trimming took 6 bases from V and 5 from J; bases not matched to a gene: 18. The CDR3 totals 17 residues. CDR1 is KGHSH and CDR2 is LQKENI in the germline V gene. The CDR3 DNA reads TGTGCCAGCTCCCCCGACCCCCAACACAGGGGGAGAGACGAGCAGTACTTC. Translating it yields CASSPDPQHRGRDEQYF.

The chain carries TRBV6-1 and TRBJ2-4; possibly TRBD2 for D (6 bases). The CDR3 consists of 14 residues. CDR1 MNHNS and CDR2 SASEGT come from the germline V gene. The V end was cut by 11 bases, the J end by 3 bases, with 17 bases between. This CDR3 reads CASRGGDRKNIQYF. In DNA form, the CDR3 reads TGTGCCTCGAGAGGCGGGGACCGCAAAAACATTCAGTACTTC.

The chain carries TRBV7-2 and TRBJ1-5; D uncertain. The length of the CDR3 is 13 residues. V was cut by 3 bases and J by 8 bases, with 11 bases left in between. Germline V gene data show CDR1 as SGHTA and CDR2 as FQGNSA. This chain's CDR3 is CASSFELWEPQHF. The CDR3 DNA is TGTGCCAGCAGCTTTGAATTATGGGAGCCCCAGCATTTT.

This chain connects TRBV6-5 to TRBJ1-1; a possible D gene is TRBD1 (5 bases). This CDR3 contains 15 residues. V lost 5 bases to trimming and J lost 1 base, with 14 bases between them. Germline V gene data show CDR1 as MNHEY and CDR2 as SVGAGI. CDR3 loop: CASSPWDGRNTEAFF. DNA for the CDR3: TGTGCCAGCAGTCCTTGGGACGGACGGAACACTGAAGCTTTCTTT.

This clone showed up just once. This chain joins TRBV7-2 and TRBJ2-5; no reliable D call. Trimming shortened V by 7 bases and J by 4 bases, and 16 bases separated the two germline ends. From germline, CDR1 is SGHTA and CDR2 FQGNSA. This CDR3 is built from 14 residues. The DNA of the CDR3 is TGTGCCAGCATCGAATTCGGAGAAGGAGAGACCCAGTACTTC. The encoded protein is CASIEFGEGETQYF.

This chain connects TRBV30 to TRBJ2-7, with 9 bases matching TRBD2. This CDR3 spans 15 amino acids. V trimming: 0 bases; J trimming: 2 bases; junction bases outside the gene matches: 5. The germline gives CDR1 GTSNPN, CDR2 SVGIG (reference sequence). As DNA, the CDR3 is TGTGCCTGGAGTGTCGGAGTAGCGGGAGCCTACGAGCAGTACGTC. Translation gives CAWSVGVAGAYEQYV.

This chain joins TRBV6-6 and TRBJ2-5, with 11 bases that match TRBD1. Germline-derived CDR1 and CDR2 are MNHNY and SVGAGI (reference sequence). The CDR3 contains 14 residues. The V gene end was trimmed by 8 bases and the J gene end by 5 bases; junction bases not matched to a gene: 7. The CDR3 here is CASRRGQGVETQYF. The CDR3 coding sequence is TGTGCCAGCCGACGGGGACAGGGGGTTGAGACCCAGTACTTC.

The V gene is TRBV7-2, the J gene TRBJ1-3; 7 nucleotides line up with TRBD1. The CDR3 is 16 residues long. J was trimmed by 0 bases and V by 0 bases; bases with no gene match: 2. Germline CDR1 SGHTA, CDR2 FQGNSA. In DNA form, the CDR3 reads TGTGCCAGCAGCTTAGCCGGGACAGCCTCTGGAAACACCATATATTTT. Its protein product is CASSLAGTASGNTIYF.

The chain combines TRBV12-5 with TRBJ1-1, with D tentatively TRBD1 (5 bases). The CDR3 spans 14 residues. Germline-derived CDR1 and CDR2 are LGHNT and FRNRAP. The ends were cut back, 5 bases at V and 0 bases at J, with 10 bases in the middle. CDR3 loop: CASGGIGVNTEAFF. CDR3 sequence (DNA): TGTGCTAGTGGTGGGATAGGGGTGAACACTGAAGCTTTCTTT. The variable domain in full, with the rest retrieved from reference TRBV12-5 and TRBJ1-1, is DARVTQTPRHKVTEMGQEVTMRCQPILGHNTVFWYRQTMMQGLELLAYFRNRAPLDDSGMPKDRFSAEMPDATLATLKIQPSEPRDSAVYFCASGGIGVNTEAFFGQGTRLTVV.

The chain has TRBV7-2 and TRBJ1-3; no firm D call. The CDR3 sequence is 15 residues long. Trimming removed 5 bases at V and 4 bases at J, with 15 bases between. Germline V gene data show CDR1 as SGHTA and CDR2 as FQGNSA. The CDR3 region has the DNA TGTGCCAGCAGCCCCTTGGCGGGTGGAGGAAACACCATATATTTT. This codes for CASSPLAGGGNTIYF. The variable domain in full, with the rest retrieved from reference TRBV7-2 and TRBJ1-3, is GAGVSQSPSNKVTEKGKDVELRCDPISGHTALYWYRQSLGQGLEFLIYFQGNSAPDKSGLPSDRFSAERTGGSVSTLTIQRTQQEDSAVYLCASSPLAGGGNTIYFGEGSWLTVV.

This chain links TRBV6-5 with TRBJ2-2; the D is unclear. CDR3 size: 15 residues. Trimming removed 0 bases at V and 5 bases at J, with 10 bases between. Germline CDR1 reads MNHEY; CDR2 reads SVGAGI. The CDR3: CASSYSPRWTGELFF. The CDR3 DNA follows: TGTGCCAGCAGTTACTCTCCCAGGTGGACCGGGGAGCTGTTTTTT.

V usage is TRBV10-2 and J usage is TRBJ2-7, with 12 nucleotides matching TRBD1. The CDR3 consists of 14 residues. Germline CDR1 and CDR2: WSHSY and SAAADI. With 5 bases clipped from V and 6 bases from J, the junction kept 5 bases outside the gene matches. CDR3: CASSKGQGATEQYV. Written as DNA, the CDR3 is TGCGCCAGCAGTAAGGGACAGGGGGCGACCGAGCAGTACGTC.

The chain uses TRBV15 and TRBJ2-2; D perhaps matches TRBD1 (6 bases). The V gene's germline CDR1 is LNHNV and CDR2 YYDKDF (reference sequence). The ends were cut back, 3 bases at V and 7 bases at J, with 9 bases in the middle. The CDR3 contains 13 residues. The CDR3, as DNA: TGTGCCACCAGCAGCCTCAGGGGCGGGGAGCTGTTTTTT. Protein: CATSSLRGGELFF.